This T cell receptor (beta chain) derives from a study of blood T cells in healthy people across ages. CDR1 SGHRS and CDR2 YFSETQ come from the germline V gene. The CDR3 sequence is 18 residues long. V shed 4 bases, J shed 4 bases, and the junction held 15 bases outside the gene matches. A J-beta primer mix and a sample-barcoded 5' primer were used in a second PCR of about 6 to 12 cycles. TCRdb reprocessed the 5' RACE reads with MiXCR, giving one entry per CDR3 protein. The sample consists of roughly 1,500,000 distinct CDR3 sequences, 42% of them appearing once. The amount of total RNA extracted per sample was at least 6 micrograms. Study findings and constraints: Higher diversity, along with more naive CD4+ cells, distinguished long-lived donors from aged donors. TCR beta diversity, measured per million T cells, fell in a roughly linear way with age.

Comment on this clonotype: What it recognizes is unknown.

V gene TRBV5-1 combines with J gene TRBJ1-1; 11 bases agree with TRBD1. Input material: blood. This TCR came from a woman under 30 in good health. Here the CDR3 DNA reads TGCGCCAGCAGCCTATCCGGGACAGGGGGAAGTCGGGCCACTGAAGCTTTCTTT. As protein: CASSLSGTGGSRATEAFF.